The 31 T cell receptor beta chains presented below share a single source sample, sequenced in a study of blood T cell repertoires in COVID-19. The assay was immunoSEQ multiplex PCR, and TCRdb's table has in-frame clones only and misses some. Of roughly 55,000 clones in the sample, around 87% were seen once. Sequenced sample: peripheral blood. These receptors came from a man in his 60s with active or convalescent COVID-19.

CDR3 DNA sequence: TGCAGCGTTGCGTCGGGGACAGGGTGGCCCGGTACGCAGTATTTT. Its translation: CSVASGTGWPGTQYF. This chain links TRBV29-1 with TRBJ2-3; 9 bases are a match to TRBD1. The CDR3 is made up of 15 amino acids. With 4 bases clipped from V and 8 bases from J, the junction kept 13 bases outside the gene matches. CDR1 is SQVTM and CDR2 is ANQGSEA in the germline V gene.

The rearrangement joins TRBV28 to TRBJ1-1; D is perhaps TRBD1 (6 bases). Germline values: CDR1 MDHEN, CDR2 SYDVKM. The CDR3 extends over 12 amino acids. Written as DNA, the CDR3 is TGTGCTGCATCCCGAGGGGGCACTGAAGCTTTCTTT. Its protein product is CAASRGGTEAFF.

V gene TRBV27 combines with J gene TRBJ1-1; the match to TRBD1 covers 7 bases. The ends lost 4 bases at V and 5 bases at J; junction bases unmatched: 16. Germline V CDR1 and CDR2: MNHEY, SMNVEV (reference sequence). This CDR3 contains 17 residues. The CDR3 nucleotides are TGTGCCAGCAGTTCGACAGGGAACAGGGCAGCGCAAACTGAAGCTTTCTTT. Protein: CASSSTGNRAAQTEAFF.

The rearrangement joins TRBV10-3 to TRBJ2-3, with TRBD2 identical over 7 bases. The CDR3 runs to 15 residues. With V trimmed by 6 bases and J by 3 bases, 9 bases remained unmatched. Germline-derived CDR1 and CDR2 are ENHRY and SYGVKD. CDR3 bases: TGTGCCATCAGGGACGGCGGGAGTGGAACAGATACGCAGTATTTT. This sequence encodes CAIRDGGSGTDTQYF.

This chain joins TRBV23-1 and TRBJ1-4; 8 nucleotides align to TRBD1. TRBV23-1 carries the ORF label, with uncertain function. This CDR3 is 16 amino acids long. The V gene end was trimmed by 0 bases and the J gene end by 8 bases; junction bases not matched to a gene: 8. The DNA for the CDR3 is TGCGCCAGCAGTCAATCGCAGGGGGCTAGAGAGGAAAAACTGTTTTTT. This sequence encodes CASSQSQGAREEKLFF.

The rearrangement joins TRBV5-1 to TRBJ1-1; 10 nucleotides agree with TRBD1. V was pared by 7 bases and J by 5 bases, with 8 bases of the junction left unmatched. The length of the CDR3 is 14 residues. The germline gives CDR1 SGHRS, CDR2 YFSETQ. The CDR3 here is CASHRDRGETEAFF. The CDR3, as DNA: TGCGCCAGCCACCGGGACAGGGGAGAAACTGAAGCTTTCTTT.

The V and J genes are TRBV20-1 and TRBJ1-5; D remains unclear. Germline V gives CDR1 DFQATT, CDR2 SNEGSKA (reference sequence). V was shortened by 3 bases and J by 2 bases, with 11 bases between the two germline ends. This CDR3 spans 14 amino acids. CDR3: CSASRQVGNQPQHF. The CDR3, as DNA: TGCAGTGCTAGTAGGCAGGTAGGCAATCAGCCCCAGCATTTT.

The chain has TRBV10-3 and TRBJ2-7, with 7 bases matching TRBD1. V shed 3 bases, J shed 0 bases, and the junction held 2 bases outside the gene matches. Per germline, CDR1 ENHRY and CDR2 SYGVKD. The CDR3 length is 14 residues. CDR3: CAISDRDSSYEQYF. CDR3 nucleotides: TGTGCCATCAGTGATAGGGACAGCTCCTACGAGCAGTACTTC.

This chain connects TRBV18 to TRBJ1-4; D ambiguous. V lost 6 bases and J 0 bases, leaving 11 bases between the germline ends. Germline assignment: CDR1 KGHSH and CDR2 LQKENI. This CDR3 spans 15 amino acids. As DNA, the CDR3 is TGTGCCAGCTCGCGTCAACAGCCAACTAATGAAAAACTGTTTTTT. It codes for CASSRQQPTNEKLFF.

The chain links TRBV7-2 to TRBJ2-5, with D hard to call. The CDR3 extends over 14 amino acids. Trimming stripped 1 base from V and 5 bases from J, with 11 bases between. The germline CDR1 and CDR2 sequences are SGHTA and FQGNSA. Here the CDR3 reads CASSLVSPSETQYF. CDR3 nucleotide sequence: TGTGCCAGCAGCTTAGTTAGCCCTTCGGAGACCCAGTACTTC. The complete variable domain, with remaining parts taken from reference TRBV7-2 and TRBJ2-5, reads GAGVSQSPSNKVTEKGKDVELRCDPISGHTALYWYRQSLGQGLEFLIYFQGNSAPDKSGLPSDRFSAERTGGSVSTLTIQRTQQEDSAVYLCASSLVSPSETQYFGPGTRLLVL.

The chain has TRBV23-1 and TRBJ2-5, with D perhaps matching TRBD1 (6 bases). TRBV23-1 is placed among ORFs of uncertain function. There are 19 residues in the CDR3. V was clipped by 4 bases and J by 2 bases, with 26 bases between them. CDR3 DNA sequence: TGCGCCAGCAGTCCGATTCGCCCTACAGGGCCCCTCCGACAAGAGACCCAGTACTTC. It encodes CASSPIRPTGPLRQETQYF.

The gene calls are TRBV9 and TRBJ2-2, with 8 bases that match TRBD1. CDR3 size: 16 residues. Losses at the gene ends were 0 bases for V and 1 base for J; bases not matched to a gene: 2. Germline V gives CDR1 SGDLS, CDR2 YYNGEE. The CDR3 DNA reads TGTGCCAGCAGCGTAGCCGACAGGGGGAACACCGGGGAGCTGTTTTTT. It specifies CASSVADRGNTGELFF.

This clone was seen a handful of times. The chain employs TRBV7-6 and TRBJ2-2; D perhaps matches TRBD1 (5 bases). This CDR3 contains 15 residues. The germline V gene encodes CDR1 SGHVS and CDR2 FNYEAQ. With 3 bases removed from V and 1 base from J, the gap between germline ends came to 9 bases. CDR3: CASSLRQGNTGELFF. Written as DNA, the CDR3 is TGTGCCAGCAGCTTGCGTCAGGGGAACACCGGGGAGCTGTTTTTT. Complete variable domain (other parts from reference TRBV7-6 and TRBJ2-2): GAGVSQSPRYKVTKRGQDVALRCDPISGHVSLYWYRQALGQGPEFLTYFNYEAQQDKSGLPNDRFSAERPEGSISTLTIQRTEQRDSAMYRCASSLRQGNTGELFFGEGSRLTVL.

The chain has TRBV14 and TRBJ2-1, with 8 positions matching TRBD2. Germline trimming cut 4 bases from V and 10 bases from J; bases unmatched to any gene: 12. The CDR3 is made up of 15 amino acids. The germline V gene has CDR1 SGHDN and CDR2 FVKESK. The CDR3 nucleotides read TGTGCCAGCAGCCGGCCCGGGGGGGGACCCCGGGAGCAGTTCTTC. Its protein is CASSRPGGGPREQFF.

This chain uses TRBV7-3 with TRBJ2-1; 9 bases fit TRBD2. The germline gives CDR1 SGHTA, CDR2 FQGTGA. Trimming removed 1 base from V and 9 bases from J; junction bases left unmatched: 19. This CDR3 comprises 19 residues. The DNA of the CDR3 is TGTGCCAGCAGCTTAAGAGGGTCGCCTTCCGGGACTAGCTCTAGTGAGCAGTTCTTC. Its protein is CASSLRGSPSGTSSSEQFF.

The V gene is TRBV19, the J gene TRBJ1-2, with D possibly matching TRBD1 (6 bases). Germline V gene data show CDR1 as LNHDA and CDR2 as SQIVND (reference sequence). V dropped 6 bases and J dropped 1 base, with 9 bases sitting between them. CDR3 length: 13 residues. The CDR3 loop is CASSPDSNYGYTF. The CDR3 DNA reads TGTGCCAGTAGCCCGGACAGTAACTATGGCTACACCTTC.

The sample holds one count of this clone. The chain is built from TRBV6-1 and TRBJ2-2; 13 bases map to TRBD2. J was trimmed by 1 base and V by 3 bases; bases with no gene match: 2. Germline CDR1 reads MNHNS; CDR2 reads SASEGT. This CDR3 is 17 amino acids long. The CDR3 DNA is TGTGCCAGCAGTGAGCGACTAGCGGGGGGGAACACCGGGGAGCTGTTTTTT. Its translation: CASSERLAGGNTGELFF.

The rearrangement joins TRBV2 to TRBJ1-1; D perhaps matches TRBD1 (6 bases). V lost 6 bases and J lost 1, with 15 bases in between. The length of the CDR3 is 15 residues. Per the germline V gene, CDR1 is SNHLY and CDR2 is FYNNEI. The CDR3 region has the DNA TGTGCCAGCAGGGGGGCGGTGACAGCGAACACTGAAGCTTTCTTT. Translation gives CASRGAVTANTEAFF.

V gene TRBV19 combines with J gene TRBJ1-6; 7 bases agree with TRBD1. J gave up 2 bases and V 5 bases, and 6 bases lay outside the gene matches. The CDR3 totals 16 residues. Germline CDR1 reads LNHDA; CDR2 reads SQIVND (reference sequence). The CDR3 loop reads CASSHQQGTYNSPLHF. In DNA, the CDR3 is TGTGCCAGTAGTCACCAACAGGGGACCTATAATTCACCCCTCCACTTT.

CDR3 sequence reads: CASTKAGTVNTEAFF. The CDR3 nucleotides are TGTGCCAGCACAAAGGCTGGGACAGTGAACACTGAAGCTTTCTTT. The chain links TRBV11-2 to TRBJ1-1; 7 nucleotides align to TRBD1. The CDR3 runs 15 residues. J lost 0 bases, V lost 7 bases, and 8 bases had no gene match. The germline gives CDR1 SGHAT, CDR2 FQNNGV.

This clone was observed once. The J gene is TRBJ2-3, the V gene TRBV6-1, with TRBD2 identical over 11 bases. Looked up from germline, CDR1 is MNHNS and CDR2 is SASEGT. The CDR3 runs 16 residues. J gave up 5 bases and V 0 bases, and 4 bases lay outside the gene matches. CDR3 DNA: TGTGCCAGCAGTGAAGCGCTTCTAGCGGGGGGAGATACGCAGTATTTT. Amino acids: CASSEALLAGGDTQYF.

The rearrangement uses TRBV7-3 and TRBJ2-2, with D possibly being TRBD1 (5 bases). The CDR3 contains 13 residues. In germline, CDR1 is SGHTA, CDR2 FQGTGA. The V gene lost 5 bases and the J gene lost 10 bases, with 14 bases spanning the gap. CDR3 loop: CASSPDRAAELFF. CDR3 coding DNA: TGTGCCAGCAGCCCCGACAGAGCCGCGGAGCTGTTTTTT.

V usage is TRBV5-4 and J usage is TRBJ2-7, with TRBD2 matching 8 bases. Germline values: CDR1 SGHNT, CDR2 YYREEE (reference sequence). There are 15 residues in the CDR3. The J segment lost 4 bases and the V segment lost 0 bases, leaving 6 bases of the junction unmatched. The CDR3 DNA follows: TGTGCCAGCAGCTTGGACGTCGGCGGGGGGTACGAGCAGTACTTC. This encodes CASSLDVGGGYEQYF.

J is TRBJ2-2 and V is TRBV7-3; D possibly corresponds to TRBD1 (6 bases). Germline CDR1 and CDR2: SGHTA and FQGTGA. Trimming took off 5 bases at V and 5 bases at J, with 12 bases between the two ends. The CDR3 spans 14 residues. The CDR3: CASSIGQTTGELFF. The CDR3 DNA reads TGTGCCAGCAGCATAGGACAGACTACCGGGGAGCTGTTTTTT.

This sequence joins TRBV18 and TRBJ2-5; D possibly corresponds to TRBD2 (5 bases). CDR3 length equals 15 residues. Germline assignment: CDR1 KGHSH and CDR2 LQKENI. V was clipped by 4 bases and J by 1 base, with 13 bases between them. The CDR3 DNA is TGTGCCAGCTCACGGGGAGTACTGGGCCAAGAGACCCAGTACTTC. Translating gives CASSRGVLGQETQYF.

The genes are TRBV5-5 and TRBJ2-2; the match to TRBD2 covers 9 bases. This CDR3 comprises 16 residues. The V segment lost 4 bases and the J segment 7 bases; nucleotides outside the gene matches: 11. The V gene's germline CDR1 is SGHKS and CDR2 YYEKEE (reference sequence). This chain's CDR3 is CASSLIAGGPIGELFF. CDR3 nucleotide sequence: TGTGCCAGCAGCCTCATCGCGGGGGGGCCGATCGGGGAGCTGTTTTTT.

This clone appeared once. V gene TRBV7-8 combines with J gene TRBJ1-6; D ambiguous. The V end was cut by 5 bases, the J end by 19 bases, with 21 bases between. The germline CDR1 and CDR2 sequences are SGHVS and FQNEAQ. The CDR3 length is 13 residues. CDR3 protein: CASSLDGSANPHF. CDR3 nucleotide sequence: TGTGCCAGCAGCCTAGATGGCAGCGCTAACCCTCACTTT.

The rearrangement joins TRBV27 to TRBJ2-1, with 13 bases fitting TRBD2. The junction had 7 bases not matched to a gene; V was cut back by 5 bases and J by 0 bases. Germline V gene sequence: CDR1 MNHEY, CDR2 SMNVEV (reference sequence). This CDR3 contains 18 residues. The CDR3 sequence: CASSEGLAGASSYNEQFF. For the CDR3, the DNA is TGTGCCAGCAGTGAAGGACTAGCGGGGGCGAGCTCCTACAATGAGCAGTTCTTC.

This clone has just a few counts. The J gene is TRBJ1-5, the V gene TRBV5-3; 10 nucleotides align to TRBD1. TRBV5-3 is identified as an open reading frame with a role that is uncertain. The CDR3 has 15 amino acids. V gave up 2 bases and J gave up 6 bases; unmatched junction bases: 5. CDR3 DNA sequence: TGTGCCAGAAGCTTTTGGACAGGGGGAGGTCAGCCCCAGCATTTT. It yields the protein CARSFWTGGGQPQHF.

This chain uses TRBV9 with TRBJ1-1, with D unresolved. The CDR3 consists of 14 residues. Per the germline V gene, CDR1 is SGDLS and CDR2 is YYNGEE. V was shortened by 1 base and J by 1 base, with 8 bases between the two germline ends. This CDR3 reads CASSVNQKNTEAFF. CDR3 nucleotide sequence: TGTGCCAGCAGCGTAAATCAGAAGAACACTGAAGCTTTCTTT.

In this sample, this clone turned up once. This sequence joins TRBV30 and TRBJ1-1; 7 nucleotides align to TRBD1. V trimming: 0 bases; J trimming: 1 base; junction bases outside the gene matches: 5. Germline V gene sequence: CDR1 GTSNPN, CDR2 SVGIG (reference sequence). CDR3 size: 15 residues. The CDR3 here is CAWSVRRQGNTEAFF. The DNA of the CDR3 is TGTGCCTGGAGTGTACGACGACAGGGGAACACTGAAGCTTTCTTT.